Listed below are T cell receptor beta chains from one sample, sequenced in a study of blood T cell repertoires in COVID-19. The repertoire was sequenced with immunoSEQ multiplex PCR; TCRdb's copy has only in-frame clones and lacks some. The sample shows 140,000 or so clones, roughly 90% of them seen only once. Sequenced material: peripheral blood. These receptors originate from a man in his 70s with acute or convalescent COVID-19. Both conserved end residues are part of each CDR3. Each record gives: J gene, CDR3 length, D gene, V gene, clone size, CDR3 protein, CDR3 DNA. D genes are given only for firm matches. A row's size may be missing; if present it is once, few, many or a size class.

J gene: TRBJ1-1; CDR3 length: 14; D gene: -; V gene: TRBV14; clone size: -; CDR3 protein: CASSQVQGTTEAFF; CDR3 DNA: TGTGCCAGCAGCCAAGTTCAGGGGACCACTGAAGCTTTCTTT
J gene: TRBJ1-6; CDR3 length: 15; D gene: -; V gene: TRBV11-3; clone size: -; CDR3 protein: CASSLRTENNSPLHF; CDR3 DNA: TGTGCCAGCAGCTTACGGACAGAGAATAATTCACCCCTCCACTTT
J gene: TRBJ2-1; CDR3 length: 15; D gene: TRBD1; V gene: TRBV18; clone size: -; CDR3 protein: CASSPPRGQGNEQFF; CDR3 DNA: TGTGCCAGCTCACCACCGAGGGGGCAAGGCAATGAGCAGTTCTTC
J gene: TRBJ2-6; CDR3 length: 14; D gene: -; V gene: TRBV10-1; clone size: once; CDR3 protein: CASSRDTGTNVLTF; CDR3 DNA: TGCGCCAGCAGCCGGGACACTGGCACCAACGTCCTGACTTTC
J gene: TRBJ1-2; CDR3 length: 15; D gene: TRBD1; V gene: TRBV28; clone size: once; CDR3 protein: CASSLSGQGAHGYTF; CDR3 DNA: TGTGCCAGCAGTTTATCAGGACAGGGGGCACATGGCTACACCTTC
J gene: TRBJ2-1; CDR3 length: 15; D gene: -; V gene: TRBV5-1; clone size: -; CDR3 protein: CASSVGGTYYNEQFF; CDR3 DNA: TGCGCCAGCAGCGTAGGCGGGACTTACTACAATGAGCAGTTCTTC
J gene: TRBJ2-7; CDR3 length: 16; D gene: TRBD1; V gene: TRBV7-2; clone size: -; CDR3 protein: CASSPSGTGRGWEQYF; CDR3 DNA: TGTGCCAGCAGCCCGTCCGGGACAGGACGGGGGTGGGAGCAGTACTTC
J gene: TRBJ1-2; CDR3 length: 17; D gene: -; V gene: TRBV5-4; clone size: -; CDR3 protein: CASSLAGQLKANYGYTF; CDR3 DNA: TGTGCCAGCAGCTTGGCCGGACAGCTTAAGGCTAACTATGGCTACACCTTC
J gene: TRBJ2-3; CDR3 length: 14; D gene: TRBD1; V gene: TRBV24-1; clone size: -; CDR3 protein: CATSAGGARDTQYF; CDR3 DNA: TGTGCCACCAGTGCAGGGGGCGCGAGGGATACGCAGTATTTT
J gene: TRBJ2-4; CDR3 length: 14; D gene: TRBD2; V gene: TRBV6-5; clone size: -; CDR3 protein: CASSQGLSKNIQYF; CDR3 DNA: TGTGCCAGCAGTCAGGGACTATCCAAAAACATTCAGTACTTC
J gene: TRBJ1-1; CDR3 length: 16; D gene: TRBD1; V gene: TRBV5-1; clone size: -; CDR3 protein: CASSTGQGRIGAEAFF; CDR3 DNA: TGCGCCAGCAGCACCGGACAGGGTCGCATTGGTGCTGAAGCTTTCTTT
J gene: TRBJ1-4; CDR3 length: 16; D gene: -; V gene: TRBV2; clone size: once; CDR3 protein: CASRAGAGATNEKLFF; CDR3 DNA: TGTGCCAGCAGGGCAGGGGCCGGCGCAACTAATGAAAAACTGTTTTTT
J gene: TRBJ2-2; CDR3 length: 15; D gene: -; V gene: TRBV29-1; clone size: once; CDR3 protein: CSVPEERTNTGELFF; CDR3 DNA: TGCAGCGTCCCCGAAGAGAGGACGAACACCGGGGAGCTGTTTTTT
J gene: TRBJ2-3; CDR3 length: 15; D gene: -; V gene: TRBV7-2; clone size: -; CDR3 protein: CASSSDRSSTDTQYF; CDR3 DNA: TGTGCCAGCAGCTCCGACAGGAGTAGCACAGATACGCAGTATTTT
J gene: TRBJ2-3; CDR3 length: 12; D gene: -; V gene: TRBV12-3/TRBV12-4; clone size: -; CDR3 protein: CASSLVRPTQYF; CDR3 DNA: TGTGCCAGCAGTTTAGTCAGGCCTACGCAGTATTTT
J gene: TRBJ1-6; CDR3 length: 14; D gene: TRBD1; V gene: TRBV29-1; clone size: -; CDR3 protein: CSVADRANNSPLHF; CDR3 DNA: TGCAGCGTTGCGGACAGGGCGAATAATTCACCCCTCCACTTT
J gene: TRBJ2-7; CDR3 length: 16; D gene: TRBD2; V gene: TRBV10-2; clone size: -; CDR3 protein: CASSEPPSGGLYEQYF; CDR3 DNA: TGCGCCAGCAGTGAGCCTCCTAGCGGGGGCCTCTACGAGCAGTACTTC
J gene: TRBJ2-2; CDR3 length: 14; D gene: -; V gene: TRBV28; clone size: -; CDR3 protein: CASSLYNPTGELFF; CDR3 DNA: TGTGCCAGCAGTTTGTACAATCCCACCGGGGAGCTGTTTTTT
J gene: TRBJ2-1; CDR3 length: 16; D gene: TRBD2; V gene: TRBV2; clone size: -; CDR3 protein: CASSEIPGLAGNEQFF; CDR3 DNA: TGTGCCAGCAGTGAAATTCCGGGACTAGCGGGAAATGAGCAGTTCTTC
J gene: TRBJ2-5; CDR3 length: 13; D gene: -; V gene: TRBV7-2; clone size: once; CDR3 protein: CASSGNRRETQYF; CDR3 DNA: TGTGCCAGCAGCGGAAACAGGCGGGAGACCCAGTACTTC